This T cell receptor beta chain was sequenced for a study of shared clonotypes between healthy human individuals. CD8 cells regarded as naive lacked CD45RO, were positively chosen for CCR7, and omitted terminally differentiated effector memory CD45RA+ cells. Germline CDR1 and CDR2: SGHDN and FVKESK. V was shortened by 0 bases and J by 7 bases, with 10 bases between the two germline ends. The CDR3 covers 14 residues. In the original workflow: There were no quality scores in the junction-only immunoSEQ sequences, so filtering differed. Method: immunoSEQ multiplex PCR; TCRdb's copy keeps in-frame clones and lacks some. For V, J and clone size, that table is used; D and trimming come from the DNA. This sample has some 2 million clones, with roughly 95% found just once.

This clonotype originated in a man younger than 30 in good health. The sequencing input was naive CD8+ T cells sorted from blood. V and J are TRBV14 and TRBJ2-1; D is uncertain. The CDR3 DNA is TGTGCCAGCAGCCAAGAGGGGTTCGGGAATGAGCAGTTCTTC. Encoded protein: CASSQEGFGNEQFF. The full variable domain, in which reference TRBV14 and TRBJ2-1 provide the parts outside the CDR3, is EAGVTQFPSHSVIEKGQTVTLRCDPISGHDNLYWYRRVMGKEIKFLLHFVKESKQDESGMPNNRFLAERTGGTYSTLKVQPAELEDSGVYFCASSQEGFGNEQFFGPGTRLTVL.